Given below is one T cell receptor (beta chain) in context. This entry comes from a study of OX40 agonist ivuxolimab in advanced cancers. Study background: Patients were about 83% male with ages about 20 to 79, mean about 54.

V was cut by 2 bases and J by 2 bases, with 13 bases left in between. The germline gives CDR1 SGHAT, CDR2 FQNNGV. The CDR3 has 15 amino acids. The repertoire was sequenced with immunoSEQ multiplex PCR; TCRdb's copy has only in-frame clones and lacks some. The repertoire has about 67,000 clones, under 90% of them found once; the top ten carry approximately 0.68%. This chain joins TRBV11-2 and TRBJ2-7, with TRBD1 as a possible D gene (6 bases). The sequencing used CD4+ or CD8+ T cells sorted from blood, collected in a trial of the OX40 agonist ivuxolimab. The source of this sequence is an adult with an advanced solid tumor such as melanoma, head and neck, liver or kidney cancer. The CDR3 here is CASSLNHGQTYEQYF. In nucleotides, the CDR3 is TGTGCCAGCAGCTTAAACCACGGACAGACCTACGAGCAGTACTTC.